Below, one TCR beta chain is given with its context. Ages ranged from roughly 18 to 100 years, with residence in around 24 US areas. The data were taken from a study of blood T cell repertoires in COVID-19. The overall study: Nucleic acid was either cDNA or gDNA, and it came from T cells, B-cell-depleted T cells, or PBMCs.

Some clones are missing from TCRdb's copy, which holds only in-frame ones; the method was immunoSEQ multiplex PCR. There are about 180,000 clones in the sample; around 86% occur only once, and 8% to 10% lies in the top ten. Trimming removed 6 bases at V and 5 bases at J, with 10 bases between. CDR3 length equals 13 residues. In germline, CDR1 is LNHDA, CDR2 SQIVND (reference sequence). The sample consisted of PBMCs or T cells enriched from blood (not recorded which). This chain uses TRBV19 with TRBJ2-2; D is uncertain. The source is a woman in her 30s who had recovered from COVID-19. The CDR3 sequence: CASSYGSTGELFF. CDR3 nucleotides: TGTGCCAGTAGCTATGGTAGTACCGGGGAGCTGTTTTTT.